These 27 T cell receptor beta chains came from one sample sequenced in a study of cytomegalovirus exposure and HLA in healthy donors. Amplification used 60 Vbeta primers and 13 Jbeta primers. TCRdb's copy holds only in-frame clones and misses some; the assay was immunoSEQ multiplex PCR. The sample shows about 210,000 clones, 75% to 80% of them seen only once. Sequenced material: PBMCs. Every receptor here comes from a male donor in good health and CMV-seronegative.

V and J are TRBV7-2 and TRBJ2-1; 8 bases map to TRBD2. CDR3 length: 14 amino acids. V shed 5 bases, J shed 8 bases, and the junction held 8 bases outside the gene matches. CDR1 and CDR2 (germline): SGHTA, FQGNSA. CDR3 residues: CASSPRTSFDEQFF. The CDR3 nucleotides are TGTGCCAGCAGCCCCCGGACTAGCTTCGATGAGCAGTTCTTC.

The gene calls are TRBV30 and TRBJ1-4; D is unresolved. This CDR3 has 12 residues. Per the germline V gene, CDR1 is GTSNPN and CDR2 is SVGIG (reference sequence). V dropped 1 base and J dropped 10 bases, with 10 bases sitting between them. The CDR3 here is CAWSEELRKLFF. The CDR3 nucleotides read TGTGCCTGGAGTGAGGAGTTAAGAAAACTGTTTTTT.

There are a few counts of this clone. The rearrangement uses TRBV6-5 and TRBJ2-1; 9 bases fit TRBD2. Germline CDR1 reads MNHEY; CDR2 reads SVGAGI. The V gene end was trimmed by 0 bases and the J gene end by 10 bases; junction bases not matched to a gene: 4. There are 14 residues in the CDR3. CDR3 residues: CASSYSRTSAEQFF. In DNA form, the CDR3 reads TGTGCCAGCAGTTACTCCCGGACTAGCGCCGAGCAGTTCTTC.

The CDR3 here is CASTLLKGLAEYYYEQYF. The CDR3 DNA reads as TGTGCCAGCACCCTACTTAAGGGCCTAGCGGAGTACTACTACGAGCAGTACTTC. The chain employs TRBV28 and TRBJ2-7; TRBD2 matches 7 bases. V lost 7 bases, J lost 3 bases, and 21 bases stayed unmatched. Germline V lookup: CDR1 MDHEN, CDR2 SYDVKM. This CDR3 has 18 amino acids.

CDR3 amino acids: CASSVLAGGRTDTQYF. The CDR3 DNA follows: TGTGCCAGCAGCGTCCTAGCGGGAGGAAGAACAGATACGCAGTATTTT. This chain connects TRBV2 to TRBJ2-3, with TRBD2 identical over 11 bases. Germline values: CDR1 SNHLY, CDR2 FYNNEI. J lost 3 bases, V lost 6 bases, and 8 bases had no gene match. This CDR3 region has 16 residues.

V is TRBV6-5 and J is TRBJ2-7; a weak D match, TRBD2 (6 bases). Germline-derived CDR1 and CDR2 are MNHEY and SVGAGI. The CDR3 contains 15 residues. The V and J ends lost 6 bases and 0 bases respectively, with 15 bases between them. For the CDR3, the DNA is TGTGCCAGCAGGAGGACTTGGGACTCCTCCTACGAGCAGTACTTC. Its translation: CASRRTWDSSYEQYF.

This sequence joins TRBV5-1 and TRBJ1-1; D might be TRBD1 (6 bases). V was pared by 5 bases and J by 2 bases, with 16 bases between. Germline V gives CDR1 SGHRS, CDR2 YFSETQ. The CDR3 sequence is 15 residues long. CDR3 nucleotide sequence: TGCGCCAGCAGTGGCCTCGGGACATCCAACACTGAAGCTTTCTTT. Translation: CASSGLGTSNTEAFF.

This clone was seen a few times. This rearrangement joins TRBV5-5 to TRBJ2-7; 8 nucleotides match TRBD1. The V gene's germline CDR1 is SGHKS and CDR2 YYEKEE (reference sequence). This CDR3 is built from 14 residues. The trim removed 0 bases at V and 4 bases at J, leaving 3 bases unmatched. The CDR3 bases are TGTGCCAGCAGCTTGGGGGGACAGGATTACGAGCAGTACTTC. It encodes CASSLGGQDYEQYF.

The rearrangement joins TRBV5-6 to TRBJ2-5; TRBD2 might be the D (7 bases). Matching the DNA end better, TRBJ2-7 makes the J call doubtful. The CDR3 consists of 13 residues. Germline CDR1 reads SGHDT; CDR2 reads YYEEEE. CDR3 nucleotides: TGTGCCAGCAGCTTGAGGGGGGGCGACGAGCAGTACTTC. Translating it yields CASSLRGGDEQYF.

The genes are TRBV29-1 and TRBJ1-1, with 7 bases lining up with TRBD1. Germline V gives CDR1 SQVTM, CDR2 ANQGSEA. The V gene end was trimmed by 7 bases and the J gene end by 3 bases; junction bases not matched to a gene: 8. This CDR3 comprises 13 residues. The CDR3 region is CSDRTGRDTEAFF. CDR3 DNA sequence: TGCAGCGACCGGACAGGCCGGGACACTGAAGCTTTCTTT. Supplemented by reference TRBV29-1 and TRBJ1-1, the full variable domain reads SAVISQKPSRDICQRGTSLTIQCQVDSQVTMMFWYRQQPGQSLTLIATANQGSEATYESGFVIDKFPISRPNLTFSTLTVSNMSPEDSSIYLCSDRTGRDTEAFFGQGTRLTVV.

V is TRBV21-1 and J is TRBJ2-1; TRBD1, the D gene given by the table, was not confirmed from the DNA. TRBV21-1 is marked as a pseudogene. This CDR3 spans 15 amino acids. This chain's CDR3 is CASSTRQGIPNEQFF. The CDR3 region has the DNA TGTGCCAGCAGCACCCGACAGGGAATCCCCAATGAGCAGTTCTTC.

The chain employs TRBV19 and TRBJ2-2; 15 bases are a match to TRBD2. Germline V CDR1 and CDR2: LNHDA, SQIVND (reference sequence). Trimming removed 3 bases from V and 5 bases from J; junction bases left unmatched: 4. The CDR3 spans 17 residues. CDR3 DNA sequence: TGTGCCAGTAGTATCGGACTAGCGGGAGGGCGGACCGGGGAGCTGTTTTTT. Translating gives CASSIGLAGGRTGELFF.

The chain is built from TRBV19 and TRBJ2-1, with TRBD2 identical over 13 bases. After removal of 3 bases from V and 6 bases from J, the junction contained 11 bases not matched to a gene. The germline gives CDR1 LNHDA, CDR2 SQIVND (reference sequence). The CDR3 spans 18 residues. CDR3 nucleotide sequence: TGTGCCAGTAGTATCTCAGGACTAGCGGGAGTCGGGGTCAATGAGCAGTTCTTC. Translating gives CASSISGLAGVGVNEQFF.

This chain connects TRBV4-3 to TRBJ1-4, with D maybe TRBD1 (5 bases). V lost 0 bases and J 6 bases, leaving 17 bases between the germline ends. CDR1 LGHNA and CDR2 YSLEER come from the germline V gene. This CDR3 region has 17 residues. CDR3 loop: CASSQDARGSLYEKLFF. CDR3 nucleotide sequence: TGCGCCAGCAGCCAAGACGCCCGGGGGAGCCTCTATGAAAAACTGTTTTTT.

The rearrangement joins TRBV2 to TRBJ2-7, with 8 bases fitting TRBD2. V was pared by 0 bases and J by 6 bases, with 4 bases of the junction left unmatched. The CDR3 has 14 residues. Germline V gene data show CDR1 as SNHLY and CDR2 as FYNNEI. The CDR3 DNA reads TGTGCCAGCAGTGAAGCAGCGGGGGTGGGCGAGCAGTACTTC. Translated: CASSEAAGVGEQYF.

This CDR3 is CASSLEVETGLYNEQFF. The CDR3 DNA reads as TGTGCCAGCAGCTTAGAGGTGGAGACAGGCTTATACAATGAGCAGTTCTTC. The rearrangement uses TRBV11-2 and TRBJ2-1, with D possibly TRBD1 on 6 matching bases. The ends were cut back, 0 bases at V and 4 bases at J, with 16 bases in the middle. The V gene's germline CDR1 is SGHAT and CDR2 FQNNGV. There are 17 residues in the CDR3.

CDR3 sequence (DNA): TGTGCCAGCAGTTTATCCCACAGGGGCGAGCAGTACTTC. Its translation: CASSLSHRGEQYF. The chain employs TRBV27 and TRBJ2-7; 7 bases are shared with TRBD1. V was clipped by 0 bases and J by 6 bases; unmatched bases: 2. The CDR3 length is 13 residues. The germline V gene encodes CDR1 MNHEY and CDR2 SMNVEV (reference sequence).

Notes on this clone: At one end, the junction sequence differs from germline, possibly due to a read error. The rearrangement links TRBV7-9 to TRBJ2-7; TRBD1 aligns across 12 bases. Germline V gene data show CDR1 as SEHNR and CDR2 as FQNEAQ (reference sequence). The CDR3 sequence is 16 residues long. CDR3 nucleotide sequence: TGTTCCAGCAGAACCGGTTCGGGGACAGGGGGCGCCGAGCAGTACTTC. Protein product: CSSRTGSGTGGAEQYF.

The chain carries TRBV29-1 and TRBJ2-7; 15 nucleotides match TRBD2. The J call may be faulty, since TRBJ2-5 better matches the DNA end. The CDR3 is 17 residues long. Germline CDR1 SQVTM, CDR2 ANQGSEA. The CDR3 DNA sequence: TGCAGCGTCGTCGGGACTAGCGGGAGGAGCCCTCCAGAGACCCAGTACTTC. This codes for CSVVGTSGRSPPETQYF.

The rearrangement links TRBV27 to TRBJ2-7, with D perhaps matching TRBD2 (6 bases). The V gene lost 2 bases and the J gene lost 6 bases, with 17 bases spanning the gap. This CDR3 contains 15 residues. Germline V lookup: CDR1 MNHEY, CDR2 SMNVEV (reference sequence). The CDR3 nucleotides are TGTGCCAGCAGTTTAAGCGGGCAGGGCCCTCTCGAGCAGTACTTC. Translation gives CASSLSGQGPLEQYF.

The CDR3 coding sequence is TGTGCCACTAAGGGACTAGCGGGGGGGGCTACCGGGGAGCTGTTTTTT. This encodes CATKGLAGGATGELFF. The chain links TRBV19 to TRBJ2-2, with 16 bases that match TRBD2. Trimming took 10 bases from V and 5 from J; bases not matched to a gene: 7. Germline values: CDR1 LNHDA, CDR2 SQIVND (reference sequence). The length of the CDR3 is 16 residues.

This chain uses TRBV6-5 with TRBJ1-6, with unresolved D. V was pared by 3 bases and J by 14 bases, with 14 bases between. Germline loops: CDR1 MNHEY, CDR2 SVGAGI. CDR3 size: 13 residues. Written as DNA, the CDR3 is TGTGCCAGCAGTTATTCTCGGGGTTCGGCCCTCCACTTT. Amino acids: CASSYSRGSALHF.

The V call is TRBV2, the J call TRBJ2-1; 13 bases match TRBD2. The CDR3 consists of 13 residues. Germline V gives CDR1 SNHLY, CDR2 FYNNEI. J lost 13 bases, V lost 5 bases, and 5 bases had no gene match. DNA of the CDR3: TGTGCCAGCAGTCTTGGACTAGCGGGAGACCAGTTCTTC. Its protein product is CASSLGLAGDQFF.

The CDR3, as DNA: TGTGCCAGCAGTCAGGCTTGGGCCCAGTACTTC. Translated, it gives CASSQAWAQYF. The chain is built from TRBV2 and TRBJ2-5; no definite D call. CDR3 size: 11 residues. Trimming removed 5 bases from V and 9 bases from J, with 10 bases in between. Germline V gene sequence: CDR1 SNHLY, CDR2 FYNNEI.

The chain links TRBV7-9 to TRBJ2-3, with D tentatively TRBD2 (7 bases). Germline CDR1 SEHNR, CDR2 FQNEAQ (reference sequence). The CDR3 totals 17 residues. V lost 1 base and J lost 3, with 17 bases in between. The CDR3 coding sequence is TGTGCCAGCAGCTTAGGACTGGGGGGGGGCCAGACAGATACGCAGTATTTT. It encodes CASSLGLGGGQTDTQYF.

This rearrangement joins TRBV9 to TRBJ2-5, with 8 positions matching TRBD2. CDR3 length equals 16 residues. Germline CDR1 SGDLS, CDR2 YYNGEE. Trimming took 4 bases from V and 5 from J; bases not matched to a gene: 13. The CDR3 bases are TGTGCCAGCAGCCCTATCTCGGGGGGGCAGCGGGAGACCCAGTACTTC. Translated, it gives CASSPISGGQRETQYF. The full variable domain, its missing parts supplied by reference TRBV9 and TRBJ2-5, is DSGVTQTPKHLITATGQRVTLRCSPRSGDLSVYWYQQSLDQGLQFLIQYYNGEERAKGNILERFSAQQFPDLHSELNLSSLELGDSALYFCASSPISGGQRETQYFGPGTRLLVL.

The CDR3 spells CASSPLSPGGNQPQHF. Here the CDR3 DNA reads TGTGCCAGCTCACCACTCTCCCCAGGGGGCAATCAGCCCCAGCATTTT. V gene TRBV18 combines with J gene TRBJ1-5; weak D call: TRBD1 (6 bases). V lost 1 base and J 2 bases, leaving 12 bases between the germline ends. The CDR3 contains 16 residues. Germline V gene lookup returns CDR1 KGHSH and CDR2 LQKENI.